Listed here are 24 T cell receptor beta chains from one sample, sequenced in a study of T cell responses to AZD1222 COVID-19 vaccine. Profiled with immunoSEQ multiplex PCR; TCRdb holds only in-frame clones, not every one. The table lists some 100,000 clones, roughly 86% of them singletons. The material sequenced was peripheral blood, taken 28 days after the second AZD1222 dose. These receptors were taken from an adult who received the AZD1222 COVID-19 vaccine.

The genes are TRBV19 and TRBJ2-5, with D perhaps TRBD1 or TRBD2 (5 bases each). CDR1 is LNHDA, CDR2 SQIVND, per germline (reference sequence). This CDR3 has 13 residues. V lost 7 bases to trimming and J lost 7 bases, with 16 bases between them. CDR3 bases: TGTGCCAGTAATCCAACAGGAGAGGGGACCCAGTACTTC. It translates to CASNPTGEGTQYF. Full variable domain (rest looked up from reference TRBV19 and TRBJ2-5): DGGITQSPKYLFRKEGQNVTLSCEQNLNHDAMYWYRQDPGQGLRLIYYSQIVNDFQKGDIAEGYSVSREKKESFPLTVTSAQKNPTAFYLCASNPTGEGTQYFGPGTRLLVL.

The table lists this clone with a count of one. The chain employs TRBV27 and TRBJ1-5, with unresolved D. Per germline, CDR1 MNHEY and CDR2 SMNVEV (reference sequence). The CDR3 totals 15 residues. V gave up 9 bases and J gave up 3 bases, with 18 bases separating them. The DNA of the CDR3 is TGTGCCAGTGGGTATGGGGTCCCCGACAATCAGCCCCAGCATTTT. It is translated as CASGYGVPDNQPQHF.

This rearrangement joins TRBV9 to TRBJ2-5; TRBD2 matches at 7 bases. V was pared by 1 base and J by 4 bases, with 13 bases of the junction left unmatched. CDR3 length equals 17 residues. Germline V gene data show CDR1 as SGDLS and CDR2 as YYNGEE. CDR3 region: CASSVNPTARGGETQYF. The CDR3 DNA is TGTGCCAGCAGCGTAAACCCGACGGCCCGCGGGGGAGAGACCCAGTACTTC. The variable domain in full, with the rest retrieved from reference TRBV9 and TRBJ2-5, is DSGVTQTPKHLITATGQRVTLRCSPRSGDLSVYWYQQSLDQGLQFLIQYYNGEERAKGNILERFSAQQFPDLHSELNLSSLELGDSALYFCASSVNPTARGGETQYFGPGTRLLVL.

The V gene is TRBV19, the J gene TRBJ1-6, with TRBD1 matching over 7 bases. This CDR3 contains 14 residues. The germline CDR1 and CDR2 sequences are LNHDA and SQIVND (reference sequence). With 8 bases clipped from V and 6 bases from J, the junction kept 7 bases outside the gene matches. In DNA form, the CDR3 reads TGTGCCAGTTCGACCGGGACAGTTAATTCACCCCTCCACTTT. Encoded protein: CASSTGTVNSPLHF.

J is TRBJ2-7 and V is TRBV2; 10 bases fit TRBD1. Germline lookup yields CDR1 SNHLY and CDR2 FYNNEI. This CDR3 has 14 amino acids. Trimming removed 8 bases from V and 2 bases from J; junction bases left unmatched: 6. The CDR3, as DNA: TGTGCCAGCGGCGGGACAGGGGAACCCTACGAGCAGTACTTC. This sequence encodes CASGGTGEPYEQYF.

This clone has a single count. The gene calls are TRBV10-3 and TRBJ1-1; 8 nucleotides align to TRBD1. The germline V gene has CDR1 ENHRY and CDR2 SYGVKD. This CDR3 comprises 14 residues. V was clipped by 2 bases and J by 3 bases; unmatched bases: 2. CDR3 sequence: CAISETGGDTEAFF. The CDR3 coding sequence is TGTGCCATCAGTGAGACAGGGGGTGACACTGAAGCTTTCTTT.

The rearrangement joins TRBV19 to TRBJ2-7; D unresolved. Trimming pared 5 bases from V and 0 bases from J, leaving 11 bases between. From germline, CDR1 is LNHDA and CDR2 SQIVND (reference sequence). The CDR3 totals 14 residues. CDR3 coding DNA: TGTGCCAGTAGTGATCTTTCGAGCTCCTACGAGCAGTACTTC. Translating gives CASSDLSSSYEQYF. Full variable domain (rest looked up from reference TRBV19 and TRBJ2-7): DGGITQSPKYLFRKEGQNVTLSCEQNLNHDAMYWYRQDPGQGLRLIYYSQIVNDFQKGDIAEGYSVSREKKESFPLTVTSAQKNPTAFYLCASSDLSSSYEQYFGPGTRLTVT.

The chain recombines TRBV5-5 with TRBJ2-7; 7 bases match TRBD1. The V gene end was trimmed by 2 bases and the J gene end by 2 bases; junction bases not matched to a gene: 4. The CDR3 totals 14 residues. The germline CDR1 and CDR2 sequences are SGHKS and YYEKEE (reference sequence). The CDR3 bases are TGTGCCAGCAGCTTCAGGGGGACCCCCTACGAGCAGTACTTC. The encoded protein is CASSFRGTPYEQYF.

The genes are TRBV5-6 and TRBJ2-7; TRBD1 matches at 10 bases. CDR3 size: 15 residues. The junction had 10 bases not matched to a gene; V was cut back by 6 bases and J by 4 bases. Germline assignment: CDR1 SGHDT and CDR2 YYEEEE. The CDR3 DNA is TGTGCCAGCATCCCCCCCGGACAGGGGGGTTACGAGCAGTACTTC. As protein: CASIPPGQGGYEQYF.

The chain employs TRBV19 and TRBJ1-2; D possibly corresponds to TRBD1 (5 bases). V was pared by 3 bases and J by 4 bases, with 12 bases between. This CDR3 has 14 amino acids. The germline CDR1 and CDR2 sequences are LNHDA and SQIVND (reference sequence). The CDR3, as DNA: TGTGCCAGTAGTATTGGGGAAGGGGCCTATGGCTACACCTTC. Protein: CASSIGEGAYGYTF.

The chain has TRBV4-3 and TRBJ2-1, with 10 bases matching TRBD2. The CDR3 is made up of 20 amino acids. J lost 1 base, V lost 0 bases, and 12 bases had no gene match. Germline-derived CDR1 and CDR2 are LGHNA and YSLEER. CDR3 DNA: TGCGCCAGCAGCCAAGAGAGCGGGAGGGTTATGTCCCCTTCCTACAATGAGCAGTTCTTC. Translation: CASSQESGRVMSPSYNEQFF.

The genes are TRBV19 and TRBJ2-7; 13 bases match TRBD2. The CDR3 consists of 19 residues. Germline CDR1 reads LNHDA; CDR2 reads SQIVND (reference sequence). The trim removed 8 bases at V and 7 bases at J, leaving 23 bases unmatched. CDR3 sequence: CASSRPPGLAGQAAGEQYF. The CDR3 coding sequence is TGTGCCAGTTCCCGCCCTCCGGGACTAGCGGGGCAGGCGGCAGGGGAGCAGTACTTC. Full variable domain (rest looked up from reference TRBV19 and TRBJ2-7): DGGITQSPKYLFRKEGQNVTLSCEQNLNHDAMYWYRQDPGQGLRLIYYSQIVNDFQKGDIAEGYSVSREKKESFPLTVTSAQKNPTAFYLCASSRPPGLAGQAAGEQYFGPGTRLTVT.

This sequence joins TRBV7-8 and TRBJ1-1; 7 bases line up with TRBD1. V lost 3 bases to trimming and J lost 3 bases; unmatched junction nucleotides: 7. Germline CDR1 is SGHVS and CDR2 is FQNEAQ. This CDR3 has 15 amino acids. CDR3 sequence: CASSFEGALDTEAFF. Here the CDR3 DNA reads TGTGCCAGCAGCTTTGAGGGGGCTCTGGACACTGAAGCTTTCTTT.

The chain uses TRBV6-2 or TRBV6-3 and TRBJ2-5; 8 positions agree with TRBD2. The CDR3 contains 13 residues. V shed 6 bases, J shed 10 bases, and the junction held 10 bases outside the gene matches. From germline, CDR1 is MNHEY and CDR2 SVGEGT. CDR3 in amino acids: CASSNRAGGDQYF. CDR3 coding DNA: TGTGCCAGCAGCAACCGGGCCGGGGGGGACCAGTACTTC.

This chain uses TRBV19 with TRBJ2-7, with a tentative D call TRBD1 (6 bases). The CDR3 covers 15 residues. V shed 5 bases and J shed 0 bases, with 14 bases lying between them. CDR1 and CDR2 (germline): LNHDA, SQIVND (reference sequence). CDR3 nucleotide sequence: TGTGCCAGTAGTCACCGGGACACGGGCTCCTACGAGCAGTACTTC. This encodes CASSHRDTGSYEQYF.

The rearrangement uses TRBV6-5 and TRBJ1-1, with D unclear. The CDR3 loop spans 13 amino acids. V lost 8 bases to trimming and J lost 1 base, with 11 bases between them. Germline V gives CDR1 MNHEY, CDR2 SVGAGI. CDR3: CASYEGTNTEAFF. The DNA of the CDR3 is TGTGCCAGCTACGAGGGAACGAACACTGAAGCTTTCTTT.

The rearrangement uses TRBV28 and TRBJ2-7, with TRBD2 matching over 13 bases. V trimming: 4 bases; J trimming: 5 bases; junction bases outside the gene matches: 11. Germline CDR1 reads MDHEN; CDR2 reads SYDVKM. This CDR3 has 17 amino acids. The CDR3 sequence is CASSSPRTSGRINEQYF. DNA of the CDR3: TGTGCCAGCAGTTCCCCCCGGACTAGCGGGAGAATTAACGAGCAGTACTTC.

This sequence joins TRBV29-1 and TRBJ1-2; D perhaps matches TRBD1 (5 bases). Germline V CDR1 and CDR2: SQVTM, ANQGSEA. Trimming removed 0 bases from V and 7 bases from J, with 12 bases in between. The CDR3 contains 13 residues. The CDR3 spells CSVEDAGTGGYTF. CDR3 in DNA: TGCAGCGTTGAAGACGCAGGGACGGGTGGCTACACCTTC.

This chain connects TRBV5-1 to TRBJ2-7, with TRBD1 as a possible D gene (6 bases). This CDR3 comprises 14 residues. Deletions cut 4 bases from V and 2 bases from J, with 13 bases between. Per the germline V gene, CDR1 is SGHRS and CDR2 is YFSETQ. The CDR3: CASSPPTGPYEQYF. The CDR3 DNA is TGCGCCAGCAGCCCCCCGACAGGTCCCTACGAGCAGTACTTC.

This clone was seen more than once but under ten times. The chain carries TRBV5-1 and TRBJ2-7; 9 positions agree with TRBD1. This CDR3 contains 15 residues. CDR1 is SGHRS and CDR2 is YFSETQ in the germline V gene. The junction had 8 bases not matched to a gene; V was cut back by 4 bases and J by 3 bases. The CDR3 bases are TGCGCCAGCAGCCTTACGGGGACAGGGTACTACGAGCAGTACTTC. Its translation: CASSLTGTGYYEQYF.

This clone turned up a few times. This CDR3 reads CASRLVGALHEKLFF. The CDR3 coding sequence is TGTGCCAGCCGCCTCGTAGGGGCTTTGCATGAAAAACTGTTTTTT. This sequence joins TRBV27 and TRBJ1-4, with D tentatively TRBD1 (5 bases). The CDR3 covers 15 residues. CDR1 and CDR2 (germline): MNHEY, SMNVEV (reference sequence). The ends were cut back, 8 bases at V and 6 bases at J, with 19 bases in the middle. The entire variable domain, with the rest obtained from reference TRBV27 and TRBJ1-4, is as follows: EAQVTQNPRYLITVTGKKLTVTCSQNMNHEYMSWYRQDPGLGLRQIYYSMNVEVTDKGDVPEGYKVSRKEKRNFPLILESPSPNQTSLYFCASRLVGALHEKLFFGSGTQLSVL.

The chain uses TRBV2 and TRBJ2-3; the D gene is possibly TRBD1 (5 bases). From germline, CDR1 is SNHLY and CDR2 FYNNEI. The CDR3 runs to 15 residues. The V end was cut by 6 bases, the J end by 2 bases, with 15 bases between. This CDR3 is CASSGGAVYTDTQYF. The CDR3 bases are TGTGCCAGCAGCGGTGGGGCAGTCTACACAGATACGCAGTATTTT.

The chain recombines TRBV21-1 with TRBJ2-3; TRBD2 reflects the table's D call only, with no check against the DNA. TRBV21-1 corresponds to a pseudogene. The CDR3 has 14 residues. The CDR3 region has the DNA TGTGCCAGCGTGACTAGCGGGGGAGCAGATACGCAGTATTTT. It specifies CASVTSGGADTQYF.

This chain joins TRBV7-9 and TRBJ2-2, with a tentative D call TRBD1 (6 bases). V lost 5 bases and J 4 bases, leaving 17 bases between the germline ends. CDR1 and CDR2 from the germline V gene are SEHNR and FQNEAQ (reference sequence). This CDR3 has 16 residues. The CDR3 nucleotides read TGTGCCAGCAGCCAACAGGGTCGGTCAGTCACCGGGGAGCTGTTTTTT. It is translated as CASSQQGRSVTGELFF.